This T cell receptor beta chain was identified in a study of cytomegalovirus exposure and HLA in healthy donors. Findings of the study overall: Accurate predictions that matched the HLA-A and HLA-B alleles of most subjects were reportedly made from TCR beta sequences. A missense DCLRE1C variant was associated with V- and J-gene trimming of TCR beta chains in a later analysis, and an independent cohort replicated the association.

The PCR employed 60 Vbeta primers together with 13 Jbeta primers. The method was immunoSEQ multiplex PCR; TCRdb's version includes in-frame clones alone and lacks a portion of them. The table records some 240,000 clones, approximately 80% of them present only once. V was trimmed by 5 bases and J by 0 bases, leaving 20 bases between them. The CDR3 sequence is 17 residues long. Germline V gene lookup returns CDR1 LNHDA and CDR2 SQIVND (reference sequence). Comments on this clone: Its antigen is unidentified.

J is TRBJ2-7 and V is TRBV19, with no clear D. The sequenced sample consisted of PBMCs. The clonotype comes from a male donor in good health and CMV-seronegative. The CDR3 DNA follows: TGTGCCAGTAGTCCATCCCTCATACGAAAGAGCTCCTACGAGCAGTACTTC. Protein product: CASSPSLIRKSSYEQYF.